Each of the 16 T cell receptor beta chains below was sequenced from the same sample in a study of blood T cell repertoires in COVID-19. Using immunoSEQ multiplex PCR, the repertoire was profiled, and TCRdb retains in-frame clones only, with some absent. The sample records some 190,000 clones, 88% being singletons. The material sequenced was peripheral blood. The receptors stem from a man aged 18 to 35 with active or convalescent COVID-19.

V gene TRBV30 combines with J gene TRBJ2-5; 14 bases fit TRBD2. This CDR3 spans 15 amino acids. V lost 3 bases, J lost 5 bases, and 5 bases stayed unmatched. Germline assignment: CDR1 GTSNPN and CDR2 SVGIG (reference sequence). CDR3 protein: CAWRGLAGAGETQYF. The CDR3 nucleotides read TGTGCCTGGAGGGGACTAGCGGGGGCTGGGGAGACCCAGTACTTC.

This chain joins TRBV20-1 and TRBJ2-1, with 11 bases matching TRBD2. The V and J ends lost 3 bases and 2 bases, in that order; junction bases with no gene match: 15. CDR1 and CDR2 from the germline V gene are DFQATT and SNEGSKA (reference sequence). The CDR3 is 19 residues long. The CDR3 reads CSASRLALAGGETYNEQFF. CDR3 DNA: TGCAGTGCTAGTCGGCTCGCCCTAGCGGGGGGCGAAACCTACAATGAGCAGTTCTTC.

This chain's CDR3 is CASSLAGGASYEQYF. The CDR3, as DNA: TGTGCCAGCAGCTTAGCCGGGGGGGCCTCCTACGAGCAGTACTTC. The chain recombines TRBV7-9 with TRBJ2-7, with TRBD2 identical over 8 bases. Trimming removed 0 bases from V and 0 bases from J; junction bases left unmatched: 1. The germline CDR1 and CDR2 sequences are SEHNR and FQNEAQ (reference sequence). This CDR3 has 15 amino acids.

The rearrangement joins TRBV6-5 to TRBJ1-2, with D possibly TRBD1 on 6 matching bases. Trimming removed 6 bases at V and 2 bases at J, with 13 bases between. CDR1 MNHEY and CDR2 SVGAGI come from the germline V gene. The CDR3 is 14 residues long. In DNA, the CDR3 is TGTGCCAGCAGGCGCGCCGGACAGAACTATGGCTACACCTTC. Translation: CASRRAGQNYGYTF.

The DNA for the CDR3 is TGCGCCAGCAGCCTATACACGGATCGGGATTCACCCCTCCACTTT. It yields the protein CASSLYTDRDSPLHF. The chain combines TRBV5-1 with TRBJ1-6; D call uncertain. The CDR3 extends over 15 amino acids. The V end was cut by 4 bases, the J end by 8 bases, with 16 bases between. CDR1 and CDR2 from the germline V gene are SGHRS and YFSETQ.

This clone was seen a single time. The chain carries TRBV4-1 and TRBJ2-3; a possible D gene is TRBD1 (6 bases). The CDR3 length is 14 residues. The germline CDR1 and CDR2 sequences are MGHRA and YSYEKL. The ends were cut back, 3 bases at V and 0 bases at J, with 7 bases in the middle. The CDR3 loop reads CASSQGQSTDTQYF. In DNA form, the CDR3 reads TGCGCCAGCAGCCAGGGACAAAGCACAGATACGCAGTATTTT.

The CDR3 region is CASSGTGGSTEAFF. CDR3 in DNA: TGTGCCAGCAGCGGGACAGGGGGCAGCACTGAAGCTTTCTTT. This chain uses TRBV7-2 with TRBJ1-1, with TRBD1 matching 12 bases. The J segment lost 4 bases and the V segment lost 5 bases, leaving 2 bases of the junction unmatched. Germline CDR1 is SGHTA and CDR2 is FQGNSA. The CDR3 runs 14 residues.

Here the CDR3 reads CASSLEAGDLYEQYF. CDR3 in DNA: TGTGCCAGCAGCTTGGAGGCAGGGGACCTCTACGAGCAGTACTTC. The chain uses TRBV5-6 and TRBJ2-7; D perhaps matches TRBD1 (6 bases). Trimming stripped 0 bases from V and 3 bases from J, with 13 bases between. In germline, CDR1 is SGHDT, CDR2 YYEEEE. This CDR3 region has 15 residues.

The CDR3 DNA reads as TGTGCCAGCAGCTCCCTACGACAGTTCGTACGAGAGACCCAGTACTTC. It encodes CASSSLRQFVRETQYF. The chain uses TRBV5-6 and TRBJ2-5; the D gene is possibly TRBD1 (5 bases). CDR1 SGHDT and CDR2 YYEEEE come from the germline V gene. This CDR3 is built from 16 residues. The V gene lost 3 bases and the J gene lost 4 bases, with 19 bases spanning the gap.

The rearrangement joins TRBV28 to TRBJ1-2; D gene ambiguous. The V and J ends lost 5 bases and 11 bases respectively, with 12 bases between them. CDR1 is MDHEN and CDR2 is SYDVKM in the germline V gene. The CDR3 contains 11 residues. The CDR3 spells CASSTVFMYTF. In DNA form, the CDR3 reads TGTGCCAGCAGTACTGTCTTTATGTACACCTTC.

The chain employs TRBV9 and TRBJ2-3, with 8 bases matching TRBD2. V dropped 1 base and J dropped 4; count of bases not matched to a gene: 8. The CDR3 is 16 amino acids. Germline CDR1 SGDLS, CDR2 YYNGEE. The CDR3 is CASSVMAGGGSDTQYF. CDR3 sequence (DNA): TGTGCCAGCAGCGTAATGGCGGGGGGCGGCTCAGATACGCAGTATTTT.

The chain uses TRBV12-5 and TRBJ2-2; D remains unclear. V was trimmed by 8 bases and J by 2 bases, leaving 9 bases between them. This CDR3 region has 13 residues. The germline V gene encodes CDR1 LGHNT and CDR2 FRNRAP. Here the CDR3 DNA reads TGTGCTAGTTACACGGGTAACACCGGGGAGCTGTTTTTT. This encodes CASYTGNTGELFF.

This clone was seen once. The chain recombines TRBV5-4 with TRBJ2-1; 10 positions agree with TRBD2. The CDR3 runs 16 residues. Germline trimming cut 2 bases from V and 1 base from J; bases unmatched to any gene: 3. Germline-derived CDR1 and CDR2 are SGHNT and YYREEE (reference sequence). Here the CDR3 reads CASSFPSGRSYNEQFF. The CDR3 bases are TGTGCCAGCAGCTTCCCTAGCGGGAGATCCTACAATGAGCAGTTCTTC. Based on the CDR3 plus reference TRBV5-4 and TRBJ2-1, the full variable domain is ETGVTQSPTHLIKTRGQQVTLRCSSQSGHNTVSWYQQALGQGPQFIFQYYREEENGRGNFPPRFSGLQFPNYSSELNVNALELDDSALYLCASSFPSGRSYNEQFFGPGTRLTVL.

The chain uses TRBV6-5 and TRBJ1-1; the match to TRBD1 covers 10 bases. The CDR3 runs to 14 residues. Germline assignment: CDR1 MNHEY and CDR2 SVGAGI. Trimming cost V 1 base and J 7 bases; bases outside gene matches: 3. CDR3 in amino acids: CASSYLGQGSEAFF. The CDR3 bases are TGTGCCAGCAGTTACTTGGGACAGGGGAGTGAAGCTTTCTTT.

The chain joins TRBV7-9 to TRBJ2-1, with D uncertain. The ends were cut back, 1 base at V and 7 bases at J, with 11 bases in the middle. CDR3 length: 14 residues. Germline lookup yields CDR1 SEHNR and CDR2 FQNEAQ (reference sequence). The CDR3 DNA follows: TGTGCCAGCAGCTTAGGCTCCCAGAGGAATGAGCAGTTCTTC. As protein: CASSLGSQRNEQFF.

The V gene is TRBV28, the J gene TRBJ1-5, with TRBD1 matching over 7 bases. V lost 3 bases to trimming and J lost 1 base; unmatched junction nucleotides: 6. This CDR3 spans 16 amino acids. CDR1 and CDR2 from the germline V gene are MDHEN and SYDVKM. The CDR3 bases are TGTGCCAGCAGTTTTTCCTCAGGGGGGAGCAATCAGCCCCAGCATTTT. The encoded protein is CASSFSSGGSNQPQHF.